Each of the 21 T cell receptor beta chains below was sequenced from the same sample in a study of CD8+CD57+ T cells in acquired aplastic anemia. TCR beta VDJ and CDR3 profiles were obtained from a genomic DNA template. TCRdb recomputed calls from the reads with MiXCR, one row per CDR3 protein. The sample lists a few hundred thousand distinct CDR3 sequences; approximately 70% were seen once. Sample: sorted CD4+, CD8+, or CD8+CD57+ T cells (not recorded which) from PBMCs. These receptors originate from a human donor in good health, serving as a control.

This clonotype has a count of ten or more. The V gene is TRBV5-1, the J gene TRBJ1-2; tentatively, D is TRBD1 (6 bases). Germline V gene sequence: CDR1 SGHRS, CDR2 YFSETQ. The CDR3 is made up of 12 amino acids. V was trimmed by 0 bases and J by 8 bases, leaving 8 bases between them. CDR3 nucleotide sequence: TGCGCCAGCAGCTTGGACGGACAGGGCTACACCTTC. As protein: CASSLDGQGYTF.

The V call is TRBV12-3 or TRBV12-4, the J call TRBJ2-3; weak D call: TRBD2 (6 bases). This CDR3 has 14 amino acids. The V gene lost 5 bases and the J gene lost 1 base, with 10 bases spanning the gap. DNA for the CDR3: TGTGCCAGCAGTCTAGGACTACGCACAGATACGCAGTATTTT. As protein: CASSLGLRTDTQYF.

V gene TRBV7-2 combines with J gene TRBJ1-2; perhaps TRBD1 as D (5 bases). Germline V gives CDR1 SGHTA, CDR2 FQGNSA. V gave up 1 base and J gave up 10 bases, with 22 bases separating them. There are 16 residues in the CDR3. The CDR3 is CASSLGGTDNEQVYTF. The CDR3 bases are TGTGCCAGCAGCTTAGGGGGCACGGACAATGAGCAGGTCTACACCTTC.

The V and J genes are TRBV5-6 and TRBJ1-5, with a possible D match to TRBD1 (5 bases). This CDR3 is 15 amino acids long. V lost 2 bases and J lost 3, with 12 bases in between. The germline V gene has CDR1 SGHDT and CDR2 YYEEEE. CDR3 amino acids: CASSLYRMPNQPQHF. CDR3 sequence (DNA): TGTGCCAGCAGCTTATACAGGATGCCCAATCAGCCCCAGCATTTT.

This clonotype has ten or more counts. This chain joins TRBV20-1 and TRBJ1-4, with 8 nucleotides matching TRBD1. The CDR3 is 15 residues long. The trim removed 5 bases at V and 7 bases at J, leaving 12 bases unmatched. Germline V gives CDR1 DFQATT, CDR2 SNEGSKA (reference sequence). The CDR3 nucleotides are TGCAGTGCTCGATCCCGGACAGGGAGTTCTGAAAAACTGTTTTTT. Encoded protein: CSARSRTGSSEKLFF.

This clonotype was detected many times. J is TRBJ1-5 and V is TRBV7-2; 8 bases align to TRBD1. This CDR3 has 15 residues. Trimming removed 6 bases from V and 6 bases from J; junction bases left unmatched: 10. Germline CDR1 SGHTA, CDR2 FQGNSA. DNA for the CDR3: TGTGCCAGCAGGCCGGACAGGGATTTTGGTCAGCCCCAGCATTTT. Encoded protein: CASRPDRDFGQPQHF.

Many counts were recorded for this clonotype. This chain uses TRBV10-3 with TRBJ2-3; 12 positions match TRBD2. CDR1 ENHRY and CDR2 SYGVKD come from the germline V gene. The CDR3 covers 15 residues. J was trimmed by 2 bases and V by 6 bases; bases with no gene match: 3. The CDR3 nucleotides read TGTGCCATCAGAGGGACTAGCGGGTACACAGATACGCAGTATTTT. It translates to CAIRGTSGYTDTQYF.

This clonotype came up once. J is TRBJ1-2 and V is TRBV19; D ambiguous. Germline loops: CDR1 LNHDA, CDR2 SQIVND (reference sequence). The CDR3 length is 20 residues. V was shortened by 9 bases and J by 0 bases, with 32 bases between the two germline ends. CDR3: CASTSTDLGSGRPANYGYTF. DNA of the CDR3: TGTGCCAGCACTTCTACGGACCTGGGGTCAGGACGGCCAGCTAACTATGGCTACACCTTC. Filled out from reference TRBV19 and TRBJ1-2, the complete variable domain reads DGGITQSPKYLFRKEGQNVTLSCEQNLNHDAMYWYRQDPGQGLRLIYYSQIVNDFQKGDIAEGYSVSREKKESFPLTVTSAQKNPTAFYLCASTSTDLGSGRPANYGYTFGSGTRLTVV.

Worth noting for this clonotype: The junction and the germline gene differ at one end; a read error may be behind it. The chain employs TRBV5-1 and TRBJ1-2; the D gene is possibly TRBD1 (5 bases). From germline, CDR1 is SGHRS and CDR2 YFSETQ. This CDR3 is 13 amino acids long. CDR3 in amino acids: CASSAGHNYCYTF. DNA of the CDR3: TGTGCCAGCAGTGCGGGGCATAACTATTGCTACACCTTC.

About this clonotype itself: Germline and junction disagree at one end, which may indicate a read error. The chain combines TRBV5-1 with TRBJ2-2; maybe TRBD1 (6 bases). This CDR3 is built from 14 residues. Per germline, CDR1 SGHRS and CDR2 YFSETQ. CDR3 region: CASRSGVDTGELFF. For the CDR3, the DNA is TGTGCCAGCAGGTCAGGGGTAGACACCGGGGAGCTGTTTTTT.

Comment on this clonotype: Germline and junction disagree at one end, which may indicate a read error. V gene TRBV9 combines with J gene TRBJ2-7; either TRBD1 or TRBD2 may supply D (5 bases each). The CDR3 spans 15 residues. The V gene's germline CDR1 is SGDLS and CDR2 YYNGEE. CDR3 in amino acids: CASSARSGRNYQQYF. In DNA form, the CDR3 reads TGTGCCAGCAGTGCACGCTCGGGACGCAACTACCAGCAGTACTTC.

Comments on this clonotype: A junction end diverges from the germline sequence, so it may reflect a read error. The chain employs TRBV5-1 and TRBJ1-6, with D perhaps TRBD1 (6 bases). The CDR3 has 14 amino acids. In germline, CDR1 is SGHRS, CDR2 YFSETQ. The CDR3 reads CASSFLIRDTPLHF. The CDR3 nucleotides are TGTGCCAGCAGCTTCCTGATACGGGACACACCCCTCCACTTT.

The table lists this clonotype with many counts. The genes are TRBV12-3 or TRBV12-4 and TRBJ1-4; D not resolved. The CDR3 has 14 residues. The ends were cut back, 6 bases at V and 9 bases at J, with 17 bases in the middle. The CDR3 nucleotides are TGTGCCAGCAGGGAGGGCAGGATATTGAAAAAACTGTTTTTT. It yields the protein CASREGRILKKLFF.

As to this clonotype: The junction differs from germline at one of its ends, possibly a read error. The chain employs TRBV7-8 and TRBJ2-1; D is unresolved. Per the germline V gene, CDR1 is SGHVS and CDR2 is FQNEAQ. The CDR3 is 14 residues long. The DNA of the CDR3 is TGTGCCAGCACCTTACCCTCATATAGCAATGAGCAGTTCTTC. Translation: CASTLPSYSNEQFF.

The rearrangement uses TRBV7-6 and TRBJ2-7; either TRBD1 or TRBD2 may supply D (7 bases each). V was pared by 1 base and J by 2 bases, with 15 bases between. The CDR3 covers 16 residues. Looked up from germline, CDR1 is SGHVS and CDR2 is FNYEAQ. The CDR3 loop reads CASSLGAGGDTYEQYF. CDR3 nucleotides: TGTGCCAGCAGCTTAGGGGCAGGGGGGGACACCTACGAGCAGTACTTC.

As to this clonotype: One end of the junction varies from germline; a read error may be responsible. In DNA form, the CDR3 reads TGTGCCATCAGTGAGTCCCCGACCGTAAACAATGAGCAGTTC. This translates into CAISESPTVNNEQF. The gene calls are TRBV7-2 and TRBJ2-5; the D is unclear. This CDR3 is built from 14 residues. Germline values: CDR1 SGHTA, CDR2 FQGNSA.

To note about this clonotype: Germline is not matched at one junction end, which may reflect a read error. This sequence joins TRBV5-1 and TRBJ2-5, with 7 bases fitting TRBD1. Germline-derived CDR1 and CDR2 are SGHRS and YFSETQ. The CDR3 consists of 13 residues. The CDR3 is CASSKDREKDQHF. For the CDR3, the DNA is TGTGCCAGCAGCAAAGACAGGGAGAAGGACCAGCACTTC. Supplemented by reference TRBV5-1 and TRBJ2-5, the full variable domain reads KAGVTQTPRYLIKTRGQQVTLSCSPISGHRSVSWYQQTPGQGLQFLFEYFSETQRNKGNFPGRFSGRQFSNSRSEMNVSTLELGDSALYLCASSKDREKDQHFGPGTRLLVL.

This clonotype was recorded at least ten times. CDR3 nucleotide sequence: TGCGCCAGCAGCTTCAGGGCTGGAAACACCATATATTTT. It codes for CASSFRAGNTIYF. The chain has TRBV5-1 and TRBJ1-3; the D gene is possibly TRBD1 (5 bases). Trimming cost V 2 bases and J 2 bases, with 5 bases left between them. From germline, CDR1 is SGHRS and CDR2 YFSETQ. The CDR3 has 13 residues.

This clonotype occurred once. The chain joins TRBV2 to TRBJ2-1; TRBD1 is a possible D gene (6 bases). Trimming took off 9 bases at V and 7 bases at J, with 19 bases between the two ends. The CDR3 loop spans 14 amino acids. Germline V gene sequence: CDR1 SNHLY, CDR2 FYNNEI. The CDR3 bases are TGTGCCAGTAAACAGGGAGTTCTGGGGAATGAGCAGTTCTTC. Protein product: CASKQGVLGNEQFF.

V gene TRBV7-3 combines with J gene TRBJ1-3, with 7 bases aligning to TRBD1. Germline V gene sequence: CDR1 SGHTA, CDR2 FQGTGA. After removal of 5 bases from V and 16 bases from J, the junction contained 20 bases not matched to a gene. This CDR3 comprises 15 residues. CDR3 DNA: TGTGCCAGCAGCCCACAGGGGCCCCGGGCCGGCGAGCTGTATTTT. It specifies CASSPQGPRAGELYF. Together with reference TRBV7-3 and TRBJ1-3, the CDR3 gives the full variable domain: GAGVSQTPSNKVTEKGKYVELRCDPISGHTALYWYRQSLGQGPEFLIYFQGTGAADDSGLPNDRFFAVRPEGSVSTLKIQRTERGDSAVYLCASSPQGPRAGELYFGEGSWLTVV.

This clonotype has more than one count but fewer than ten. The rearrangement links TRBV6-1 to TRBJ1-2; D is perhaps TRBD1 (5 bases). The length of the CDR3 is 14 residues. Germline V gene lookup returns CDR1 MNHNS and CDR2 SASEGT. V was trimmed by 5 bases and J by 2 bases, leaving 12 bases between them. The chain's CDR3 is CASSRGTANYGYTF. Here the CDR3 DNA reads TGTGCCAGCAGTCGGGGGACGGCGAACTATGGCTACACCTTC.